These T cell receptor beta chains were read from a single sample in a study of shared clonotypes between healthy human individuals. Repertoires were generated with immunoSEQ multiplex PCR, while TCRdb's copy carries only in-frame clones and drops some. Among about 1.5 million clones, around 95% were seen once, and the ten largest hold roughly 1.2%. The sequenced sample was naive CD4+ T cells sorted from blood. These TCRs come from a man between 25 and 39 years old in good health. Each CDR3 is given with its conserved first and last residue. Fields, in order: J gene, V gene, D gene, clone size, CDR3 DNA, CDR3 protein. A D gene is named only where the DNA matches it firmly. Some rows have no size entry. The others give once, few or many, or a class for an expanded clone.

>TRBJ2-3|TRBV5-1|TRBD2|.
TGCGCCAGCAGCGTGGGGACTAGCGGGCCATCAGATACGCAGTATTTT
CASSVGTSGPSDTQYF
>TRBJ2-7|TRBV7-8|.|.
TGTGCCAGCAGCCGCCCCATTAGCATGGGCTCTTCGGTATCCTTCTACGAGCAGTACTTC
CASSRPISMGSSVSFYEQYF
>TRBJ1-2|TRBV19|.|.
TGTGCCAGTAGTGTCCAGGGGAACTATGGCTACACCTTC
CASSVQGNYGYTF
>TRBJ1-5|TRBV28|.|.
TGTGCCAGCAGTTCGGGTGATCAGCCCCAGCATTTT
CASSSGDQPQHF
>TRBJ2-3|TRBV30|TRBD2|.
TGTGCCTGGAGTCTGACTAGCATGGATACGCAGTATTTT
CAWSLTSMDTQYF
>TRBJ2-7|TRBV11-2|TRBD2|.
TGTGCCAGCAGCCCTAGGACTAGCGGCTCCTACGAGCAGTACTTC
CASSPRTSGSYEQYF
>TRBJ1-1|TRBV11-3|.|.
TGTGCCAGCAGCTTAGGGTCCTCCGGGGGCACTGAAGCTTTCTTT
CASSLGSSGGTEAFF
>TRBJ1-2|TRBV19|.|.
TGTGCCAGTAGTGTACAGGGAAACTATGGCTACACCTTC
CASSVQGNYGYTF
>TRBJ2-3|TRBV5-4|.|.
TGTGCCAGCAGCTTCTTGGGTAAAGGCACAGATACGCAGTATTTT
CASSFLGKGTDTQYF
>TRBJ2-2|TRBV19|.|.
TGTGCCAGTAGTATCAGGACTGCAGAGGCCGGGGAGCTGTTTTTT
CASSIRTAEAGELFF
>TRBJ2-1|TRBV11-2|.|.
TGTGCCAGCAGCTTAGCGGGCTATGAGCAGTTCTTC
CASSLAGYEQFF
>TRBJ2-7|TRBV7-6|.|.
TGTGCCAGCAGCTTAAACCTAGAATACGAGCAGTACTTC
CASSLNLEYEQYF
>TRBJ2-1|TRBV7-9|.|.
TGTGCCAGCAGCCTCACAAGTCGGGAGCAGTTCTTC
CASSLTSREQFF
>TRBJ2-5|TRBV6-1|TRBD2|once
TGTGCCAGCACCTACCTAGCGGATGATGGGACCCAGTACTTC
CASTYLADDGTQYF
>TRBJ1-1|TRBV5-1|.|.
TGCGCCAGCCACCCGCCCTCCCGACATCACACTGAAGCTTTCTTT
CASHPPSRHHTEAFF
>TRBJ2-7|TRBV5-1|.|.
TGCGCCAGCAGCCCTGGGGCCAGGTTTGGCGAGCAGTACTTC
CASSPGARFGEQYF
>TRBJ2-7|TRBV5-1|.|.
TGCGCCAGCCGAACTAGTCTGGACTACGAGCAGTACTTC
CASRTSLDYEQYF
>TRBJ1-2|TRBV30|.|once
TGTGCCTGGAGAGCCGTTGTGGGAGTCTATGGCTACACCTTC
CAWRAVVGVYGYTF
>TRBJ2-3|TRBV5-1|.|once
TGCGCCAGCAGCTTCCAGGCAGGGCACACAGATACGCAGTATTTT
CASSFQAGHTDTQYF
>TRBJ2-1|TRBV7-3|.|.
TGTGCCAGCAGCCCCGCCCTAAAAAATGAGCAGTTCTTC
CASSPALKNEQFF
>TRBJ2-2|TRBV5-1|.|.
TGCGCCAGCAGCTTGGTTGTGAACAGTCCCGGGGAGCTGTTTTTT
CASSLVVNSPGELFF
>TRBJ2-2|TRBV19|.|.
TGTGCCAGTAGTATCGCCGGGGAGCTGTTTTTT
CASSIAGELFF
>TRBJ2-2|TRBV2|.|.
TGTGCCAGCCTCGGGGACGCGAACACCGGGGAGCTGTTTTTT
CASLGDANTGELFF
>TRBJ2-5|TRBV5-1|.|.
TGCGCCAGCAGCTTGGTTATGGACCTCCAAGAGACCCAGTACTTC
CASSLVMDLQETQYF
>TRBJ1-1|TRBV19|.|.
TGTGCCAGTAGTATCTTTTCAGGAGACAGGGAAGCTTTCTTT
CASSIFSGDREAFF
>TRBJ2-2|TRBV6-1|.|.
TGTGCCAGCAGTGAAGCGGGGGGAGTCGGGGAGCTGTTTTTT
CASSEAGGVGELFF
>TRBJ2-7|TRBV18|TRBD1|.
TGTGCCAGCTCACCGACGACAGGGTACGAGCAGTACTTC
CASSPTTGYEQYF
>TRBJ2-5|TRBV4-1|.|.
TGCGCCAGCAGCCAAGGGGATAGGGGGGTGGTAGAGACCCAGTACTTC
CASSQGDRGVVETQYF
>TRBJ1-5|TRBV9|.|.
TGTGCCAGCAGCGTAGAGCAGCCCCAGCATTTT
CASSVEQPQHF
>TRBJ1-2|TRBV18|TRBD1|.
TGTGCCAGCTCGACGGGACAGGGCCTGCGCGGCTACACCTTC
CASSTGQGLRGYTF
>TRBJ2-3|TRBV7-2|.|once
TGTGCCAGCGGGGCGGAGACGACAGATACGCAGTATTTT
CASGAETTDTQYF
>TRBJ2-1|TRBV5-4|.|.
TGTGCCAGCAGCTTGGTCCCGAATGGCTTTAGGGAGCAGTTCTTC
CASSLVPNGFREQFF
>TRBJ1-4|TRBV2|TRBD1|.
TGTGCCAGCAGTGAAGTTGGGATGGGACAGCAAAATGAAAAACTGTTTTTT
CASSEVGMGQQNEKLFF
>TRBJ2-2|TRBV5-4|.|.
TGTGCCAGCAGCTTGCACCAGGGGACTGTGGCCGGGGAGCTGTTTTTT
CASSLHQGTVAGELFF
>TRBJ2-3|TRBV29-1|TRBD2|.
TGCAGCGCTCTTAGCGGGAACGTAGATACGCAGTATTTT
CSALSGNVDTQYF
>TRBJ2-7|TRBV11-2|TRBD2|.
TGTGCCAGCAGCTTAGTAGCTAGCGGGAGTTACAACGAGCAGTACTTC
CASSLVASGSYNEQYF
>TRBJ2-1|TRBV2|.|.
TGTGCCAGCAGCCTAAAAGGAGGGCAGTCCTACAATGAGCAGTTCTTC
CASSLKGGQSYNEQFF